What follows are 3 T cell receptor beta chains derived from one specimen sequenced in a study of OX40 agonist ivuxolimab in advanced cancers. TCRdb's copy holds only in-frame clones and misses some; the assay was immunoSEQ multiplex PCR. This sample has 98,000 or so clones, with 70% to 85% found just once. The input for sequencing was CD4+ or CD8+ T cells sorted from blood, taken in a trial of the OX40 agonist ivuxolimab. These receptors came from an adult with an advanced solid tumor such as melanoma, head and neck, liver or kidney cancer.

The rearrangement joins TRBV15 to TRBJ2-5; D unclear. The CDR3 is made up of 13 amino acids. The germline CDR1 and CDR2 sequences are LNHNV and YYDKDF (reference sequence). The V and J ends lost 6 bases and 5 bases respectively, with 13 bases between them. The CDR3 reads CATRGAGLETQYF. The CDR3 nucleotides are TGTGCCACCAGGGGTGCTGGATTGGAGACCCAGTACTTC.

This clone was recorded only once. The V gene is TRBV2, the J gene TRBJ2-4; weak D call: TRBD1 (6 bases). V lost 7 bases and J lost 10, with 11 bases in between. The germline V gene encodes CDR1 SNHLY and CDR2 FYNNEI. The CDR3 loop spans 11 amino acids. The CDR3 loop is CASKGQLIQYF. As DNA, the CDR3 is TGTGCCAGCAAAGGACAGCTAATTCAGTACTTC.

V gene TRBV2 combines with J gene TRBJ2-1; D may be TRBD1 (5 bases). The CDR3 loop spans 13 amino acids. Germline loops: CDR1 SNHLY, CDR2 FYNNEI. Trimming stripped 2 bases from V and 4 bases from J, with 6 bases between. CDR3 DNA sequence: TGTGCCAGCAGTGAAAGGGGTTACAATGAGCAGTTCTTC. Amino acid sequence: CASSERGYNEQFF. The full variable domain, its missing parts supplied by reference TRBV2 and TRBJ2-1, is EPEVTQTPSHQVTQMGQEVILRCVPISNHLYFYWYRQILGQKVEFLVSFYNNEISEKSEIFDDQFSVERPDGSNFTLKIRSTKLEDSAMYFCASSERGYNEQFFGPGTRLTVL.